The 10 T cell receptor beta chains below were found in one sample sequenced in a study of T cells in tuberculosis. Assay used: immunoSEQ multiplex PCR; TCRdb lists only in-frame clones, some missing. The profile shows around 49,000 clones, 90% to 95% of them singletons. The sample's time point: new active TB diagnosis, blood taken before or within 7 days of starting treatment. Specimen: PBMCs, collected at tuberculosis diagnosis. All receptors derive from an adult with tuberculosis.

The chain joins TRBV30 to TRBJ2-2; TRBD1 aligns across 8 bases. Germline values: CDR1 GTSNPN, CDR2 SVGIG (reference sequence). V trimming: 2 bases; J trimming: 1 base; junction bases outside the gene matches: 3. CDR3 length: 15 amino acids. CDR3 bases: TGTGCCTGGAGTTCAGGGACAGGGAACACCGGGGAGCTGTTTTTT. It encodes CAWSSGTGNTGELFF.

The genes are TRBV5-6 and TRBJ2-3; 9 nucleotides agree with TRBD2. This CDR3 has 15 residues. In germline, CDR1 is SGHDT, CDR2 YYEEEE. The ends lost 5 bases at V and 3 bases at J; junction bases unmatched: 7. CDR3 coding DNA: TGTGCCAGCAGTCCCGGAAGCGGGAGGACAGATACGCAGTATTTT. Encoded protein: CASSPGSGRTDTQYF. Full variable domain (missing parts from reference TRBV5-6 and TRBJ2-3): DAGVTQSPTHLIKTRGQQVTLRCSPKSGHDTVSWYQQALGQGPQFIFQYYEEEERQRGNFPDRFSGHQFPNYSSELNVNALLLGDSALYLCASSPGSGRTDTQYFGPGTRLTVL.

This chain joins TRBV25-1 and TRBJ2-7; TRBD2 matches at 7 bases. CDR3 size: 15 residues. With 4 bases clipped from V and 3 bases from J, the junction kept 9 bases outside the gene matches. Germline CDR1 reads MGHDK; CDR2 reads SYGVNS. CDR3 coding DNA: TGTGCCAGCAGTGGGGGACTAAGTTCCCTCTACGAGCAGTACTTC. Its protein product is CASSGGLSSLYEQYF.

The chain couples TRBV4-2 to TRBJ2-5; TRBD2 might be the D (5 bases). Germline V gene sequence: CDR1 LGHNA, CDR2 YNFKEQ. The CDR3 is made up of 15 amino acids. The germline V and J ends were trimmed by 4 bases and 5 bases, with 17 bases remaining between them. CDR3 bases: TGTGCCAGCAGCCGAGGGAGTGACCCCCGGGAGACCCAGTACTTC. Translating gives CASSRGSDPRETQYF.

This chain connects TRBV29-1 to TRBJ1-2, with unresolved D. Trimming shortened V by 2 bases and J by 7 bases, and 11 bases separated the two germline ends. Germline CDR1 is SQVTM and CDR2 is ANQGSEA. The CDR3 has 12 amino acids. CDR3 sequence reads: CSVERGTSGYTF. CDR3 DNA sequence: TGCAGCGTTGAACGCGGCACCAGTGGCTACACCTTC.

V and J are TRBV5-1 and TRBJ2-3, with D maybe TRBD2 (5 bases). The CDR3 length is 14 residues. V lost 0 bases and J 6 bases, leaving 11 bases between the germline ends. Germline values: CDR1 SGHRS, CDR2 YFSETQ. The CDR3 nucleotides read TGCGCCAGCAGCTTGGAGCCGGGAACGGATACGCAGTATTTT. Translated: CASSLEPGTDTQYF.

This chain joins TRBV29-1 and TRBJ2-7; D uncertain. Germline V gene data show CDR1 as SQVTM and CDR2 as ANQGSEA. With 4 bases removed from V and 4 bases from J, the gap between germline ends came to 23 bases. This CDR3 region has 16 residues. The chain's CDR3 is CSVVSSSTTTPYEQYF. The CDR3 DNA follows: TGCAGCGTTGTCTCCTCCTCAACTACTACGCCTTACGAGCAGTACTTC.

This clone has only one observation. The chain employs TRBV4-3 and TRBJ1-5; 10 nucleotides line up with TRBD1. After removal of 4 bases from V and 4 bases from J, the junction contained 4 bases not matched to a gene. CDR1 LGHNA and CDR2 YSLEER come from the germline V gene. This CDR3 has 15 amino acids. The CDR3 is CASSRDRGRNQPQHF. The CDR3 coding sequence is TGCGCCAGCAGCCGCGACAGGGGGCGAAATCAGCCCCAGCATTTT.

The chain carries TRBV7-8 and TRBJ2-7; TRBD1 aligns across 7 bases. The CDR3 covers 14 residues. The trim removed 5 bases at V and 7 bases at J, leaving 11 bases unmatched. Per the germline V gene, CDR1 is SGHVS and CDR2 is FQNEAQ. The CDR3 DNA reads TGTGCCAGCAGCCTCCATGAGACAGGGCTAGAGCAGTACTTC. This translates into CASSLHETGLEQYF.

The chain recombines TRBV13 with TRBJ2-7; the match to TRBD1 covers 10 bases. The V segment lost 0 bases and the J segment 2 bases; nucleotides outside the gene matches: 1. Germline V gene data show CDR1 as PRHDT and CDR2 as FYEKMQ (reference sequence). The CDR3 has 15 residues. The CDR3 DNA reads TGTGCCAGCAGCTTAGGGGGACAGGGGACCTACGAGCAGTACTTC. The encoded protein is CASSLGGQGTYEQYF.